This note documents a single T cell receptor (beta chain) sequence. This specimen comes from a study of siplizumab effects on memory and regulatory T cells. About 9.5 x 10^4 TCR templates underwent assay in each sample. Assay: immunoSEQ multiplex PCR; the TCRdb copy retains only in-frame clones and omits some. The sample has 90,000 to 110,000 clones, about 91% seen once; the top ten hold under 0.75%. With 2 bases clipped from V and 6 bases from J, the junction kept 8 bases outside the gene matches. Germline V CDR1 and CDR2: SGHRS, YFSETQ. The CDR3 spans 16 residues. This rearrangement joins TRBV5-1 to TRBJ2-1, with TRBD1 matching over 10 bases. The sequenced sample consisted of Tregs sorted from blood. This receptor was obtained from a human donor in good health. CDR3 amino acids: CASSLLTGTGANEQFF. The CDR3, as DNA: TGCGCCAGCAGCTTACTCACCGGGACAGGGGCCAATGAGCAGTTCTTC.